Listed below are T cell receptor beta chains from one sample, sequenced in a study of blood T cell repertoires in COVID-19. Generated by immunoSEQ multiplex PCR, the TCRdb table keeps only in-frame clones and is missing some. The table includes more than 250,000 clones, 90% detected once. Sequencing input: PBMCs or T cells enriched from blood (not recorded which). The receptors stem from a woman aged 18-35 years with acute COVID-19. Both conserved end residues are part of each CDR3. The order of the fields is clone size, V gene, D gene, J gene, CDR3 DNA, CDR3 protein. A D gene is named only where the DNA matches it firmly. Some rows mark clone size as missing; the rest say once, few, many or name a class of expanded clone.

clone_size: .
v_call: TRBV19
d_call: .
j_call: TRBJ2-7
cdr3_nt: TGTGCCAGTAGGCCGGACAGAGATAGATACGAGCAGTACTTC
cdr3_aa: CASRPDRDRYEQYF

clone_size: .
v_call: TRBV18
d_call: TRBD1
j_call: TRBJ1-5
cdr3_nt: TGTGCCAGCTCACCCGGGACAGGAGGAGGTCAGCCCCAGCATTTT
cdr3_aa: CASSPGTGGGQPQHF

clone_size: .
v_call: TRBV27
d_call: TRBD2
j_call: TRBJ2-7
cdr3_nt: TGTGCCAGCAGTACGATAAAACTAGCGGGATTCTACGAGCAGTACTTC
cdr3_aa: CASSTIKLAGFYEQYF

clone_size: .
v_call: TRBV30
d_call: .
j_call: TRBJ2-5
cdr3_nt: TGTGCCTGGACCGGTGGGCACATGGCCCAGTACTTC
cdr3_aa: CAWTGGHMAQYF

clone_size: .
v_call: TRBV28
d_call: .
j_call: TRBJ1-5
cdr3_nt: TGTGCCAGCTCCTGGAGCGTCTTTATAAAGACGAATCAGCCCCAGCATTTT
cdr3_aa: CASSWSVFIKTNQPQHF

clone_size: once
v_call: TRBV3-1/TRBV3-2
d_call: TRBD2
j_call: TRBJ2-3
cdr3_nt: TGTGCCAGCAGCCAACAAACTAGCGGGAGGCCTAAGACCTCCCTTGATGCAGATACGCAGTATTTT
cdr3_aa: CASSQQTSGRPKTSLDADTQYF

clone_size: .
v_call: TRBV5-4
d_call: .
j_call: TRBJ1-5
cdr3_nt: TGTGCCAGCAGCCCCGGCCCCGCGGGCAATCAGCCCCAGCATTTT
cdr3_aa: CASSPGPAGNQPQHF

clone_size: .
v_call: TRBV19
d_call: .
j_call: TRBJ1-5
cdr3_nt: TGTGCCAGTAGGGCCGATTATAGCAATCAGCCCCAGCATTTT
cdr3_aa: CASRADYSNQPQHF

clone_size: .
v_call: TRBV5-4
d_call: .
j_call: TRBJ1-4
cdr3_nt: TGTGCCAGCAGCCCCCAGGGTGAAAAACTGTTTTTT
cdr3_aa: CASSPQGEKLFF

clone_size: .
v_call: TRBV11-1
d_call: TRBD2
j_call: TRBJ2-7
cdr3_nt: TGTGCCAGCAGCGCCGGGACTAGCGGGAGTAGCTACTTC
cdr3_aa: CASSAGTSGSSYF

clone_size: .
v_call: TRBV2
d_call: TRBD1
j_call: TRBJ1-6
cdr3_nt: TGTGCCAGCAGTGGACAGGGACAGGATTCACCCCTCCACTTT
cdr3_aa: CASSGQGQDSPLHF

clone_size: .
v_call: TRBV4-3
d_call: .
j_call: TRBJ2-3
cdr3_nt: TGCGCCAGCAGCCAAAGCGGTGTCAGGGGTGCAGATACGCAGTATTTT
cdr3_aa: CASSQSGVRGADTQYF

clone_size: .
v_call: TRBV28
d_call: .
j_call: TRBJ1-3
cdr3_nt: TGTGCCAGCACCCCCCCTACAGGGCGACCTGGAAACACCATATATTTT
cdr3_aa: CASTPPTGRPGNTIYF

clone_size: .
v_call: TRBV11-2
d_call: TRBD1
j_call: TRBJ2-7
cdr3_nt: TGTGCCAGCAGCCGGACAGGGCTCTACGAGCAGTACTTC
cdr3_aa: CASSRTGLYEQYF

clone_size: once
v_call: TRBV6-2/TRBV6-3
d_call: TRBD2
j_call: TRBJ2-7
cdr3_nt: TGTGCCAGCAGTCCCGTTAGCGGGAGGACCTACGAGCAGTACTTC
cdr3_aa: CASSPVSGRTYEQYF

clone_size: .
v_call: TRBV10-1
d_call: TRBD2
j_call: TRBJ2-2
cdr3_nt: TGCGCCAGCAGTGTGGCGGGAGGGCCTGGGGAGCTGTTTTTT
cdr3_aa: CASSVAGGPGELFF

clone_size: once
v_call: TRBV6-4
d_call: TRBD2
j_call: TRBJ2-3
cdr3_nt: TGTGCCAGCAGACCAACTAGCGGAAGCACAGATACGCAGTATTTT
cdr3_aa: CASRPTSGSTDTQYF

clone_size: .
v_call: TRBV27
d_call: .
j_call: TRBJ1-3
cdr3_nt: TGTGCCAGCAGTTTACAGGCAGGCTCTGGAAACACCATATATTTT
cdr3_aa: CASSLQAGSGNTIYF

clone_size: .
v_call: TRBV18
d_call: .
j_call: TRBJ2-1
cdr3_nt: TGTGCCAGCGCTGAACAGGTCTACAATGAGCAGTTCTTC
cdr3_aa: CASAEQVYNEQFF

clone_size: .
v_call: TRBV7-2
d_call: .
j_call: TRBJ1-1
cdr3_nt: TGTGCCAGCAGCTTAGAGGGGCTGAACACTGAAGCTTTCTTT
cdr3_aa: CASSLEGLNTEAFF

clone_size: .
v_call: TRBV21-1
d_call: .
j_call: TRBJ1-6
cdr3_nt: TGTGCCAGCAGCTCCGGGACAGCCTTCAGCTCCTATAATTCACCCCTCCACTTT
cdr3_aa: CASSSGTAFSSYNSPLHF

clone_size: .
v_call: TRBV7-9
d_call: TRBD2
j_call: TRBJ2-7
cdr3_nt: TGTGCCAGCAGCTCATCAAGCGGGAGGGCCTTCCAGGGGGAGCAGTACTTC
cdr3_aa: CASSSSSGRAFQGEQYF

clone_size: few
v_call: TRBV28
d_call: TRBD2
j_call: TRBJ2-1
cdr3_nt: TGTGCCAGCGCTCTAGCGGGAGGAAACAATGAGCAGTTCTTC
cdr3_aa: CASALAGGNNEQFF

clone_size: .
v_call: TRBV5-5
d_call: TRBD1
j_call: TRBJ1-2
cdr3_nt: TGTGCCAGCAGCGCCGACAGGGTAAACTATGGCTACACCTTC
cdr3_aa: CASSADRVNYGYTF

clone_size: few
v_call: TRBV12-2
d_call: .
j_call: TRBJ1-5
cdr3_nt: TGTGCAAGTCGCCCCGGGGGTCAGAATAGCAATCAGCCCCAGCATTTT
cdr3_aa: CASRPGGQNSNQPQHF

clone_size: .
v_call: TRBV15
d_call: .
j_call: TRBJ2-3
cdr3_nt: TGTGCCACCAGCAGAGGATCAGGGGAGACAGATACGCAGTATTTT
cdr3_aa: CATSRGSGETDTQYF

clone_size: .
v_call: TRBV9
d_call: .
j_call: TRBJ2-7
cdr3_nt: TGTGCCAGCAGCGTAGATTCGGGAGCGGGCTACGAGCAGTACTTC
cdr3_aa: CASSVDSGAGYEQYF

clone_size: .
v_call: TRBV5-5
d_call: TRBD1
j_call: TRBJ2-7
cdr3_nt: TGTGCCAGCAGCATCCAACCGGGACAGGGACCCTACGAGCAGTACTTC
cdr3_aa: CASSIQPGQGPYEQYF

clone_size: .
v_call: TRBV30
d_call: TRBD2
j_call: TRBJ2-1
cdr3_nt: TGTGCCTGGAGTATCTCCACTAGCGTCTATTCCGATGAGCAGTTCTTC
cdr3_aa: CAWSISTSVYSDEQFF

clone_size: .
v_call: TRBV10-3
d_call: TRBD1
j_call: TRBJ1-1
cdr3_nt: TGTGCCACCAATCCCGGGACAGGGATAGGGGACACTGAAGCTTTCTTT
cdr3_aa: CATNPGTGIGDTEAFF

clone_size: .
v_call: TRBV5-4
d_call: .
j_call: TRBJ1-2
cdr3_nt: TGTGCCAGCAGCTTGTCCGGGGTGTATGGCTACACCTTC
cdr3_aa: CASSLSGVYGYTF

clone_size: .
v_call: TRBV5-4
d_call: TRBD2
j_call: TRBJ2-1
cdr3_nt: TGTGCCAGCAGCTTGGTTTTGCGGGAGGGCCGAGATTCCTACAATGAGCAGTTCTTC
cdr3_aa: CASSLVLREGRDSYNEQFF

clone_size: few
v_call: TRBV10-2
d_call: TRBD2
j_call: TRBJ2-2
cdr3_nt: TGCGCCAGCAAAAGACTAGCGGGCGATTTCGGGGAGCTGTTTTTT
cdr3_aa: CASKRLAGDFGELFF

clone_size: .
v_call: TRBV27
d_call: .
j_call: TRBJ2-7
cdr3_nt: TGTGCCAGCAGTTCGGCCTACGAGCAGTACTTC
cdr3_aa: CASSSAYEQYF

clone_size: .
v_call: TRBV5-1
d_call: .
j_call: TRBJ1-2
cdr3_nt: TGCGCCAGCAGCTTGGAACGGGAGTACTATGGCTACACCTTC
cdr3_aa: CASSLEREYYGYTF

clone_size: .
v_call: TRBV10-2
d_call: .
j_call: TRBJ1-4
cdr3_nt: TGCGCCAGCAGGACTGATACCGTCAATGAAAAACTGTTTTTT
cdr3_aa: CASRTDTVNEKLFF

clone_size: .
v_call: TRBV5-8
d_call: .
j_call: TRBJ2-1
cdr3_nt: TGTGCCAGCAGCTTGGATAAATTTAGCGGCCCCTACAATGAGCAGTTCTTC
cdr3_aa: CASSLDKFSGPYNEQFF

clone_size: .
v_call: TRBV7-8
d_call: TRBD1
j_call: TRBJ1-2
cdr3_nt: TGTGCCAGCAGCTCGATACCTAGACAGGGTTCGTCCTATGGCTACACCTTC
cdr3_aa: CASSSIPRQGSSYGYTF

clone_size: .
v_call: TRBV5-1
d_call: TRBD2
j_call: TRBJ2-2
cdr3_nt: TGCGCCAGCAGCCCGACTAGCGGAGCGAACACCGGGGAGCTGTTTTTT
cdr3_aa: CASSPTSGANTGELFF

clone_size: few
v_call: TRBV5-1
d_call: .
j_call: TRBJ2-1
cdr3_nt: TGCGCCAGCAGTCCCGCCGGGACTTATTTTAGGGCGGACAATGAGCAGTTCTTC
cdr3_aa: CASSPAGTYFRADNEQFF

clone_size: .
v_call: TRBV27
d_call: TRBD1
j_call: TRBJ1-4
cdr3_nt: TGTGCCAGCAGTTTACGGGCAGGGGGCGATGAAAAACTGTTTTTT
cdr3_aa: CASSLRAGGDEKLFF

clone_size: .
v_call: TRBV7-2
d_call: TRBD2
j_call: TRBJ2-3
cdr3_nt: TGTGCCAGCAGCTTAAGGAGGCGGCCTAGCGGAAACCGAGATACGCAGTATTTT
cdr3_aa: CASSLRRRPSGNRDTQYF

clone_size: .
v_call: TRBV6-5
d_call: TRBD1
j_call: TRBJ1-5
cdr3_nt: TGTGCCAGCAGTTACACAGGGGGCGGGGGTCAGCCCCAGCATTTT
cdr3_aa: CASSYTGGGGQPQHF

clone_size: .
v_call: TRBV11-3
d_call: .
j_call: TRBJ2-3
cdr3_nt: TGTGCCAGCAGCCCGGACCAGGGAGGGGGTACAGATACGCAGTATTTT
cdr3_aa: CASSPDQGGGTDTQYF

clone_size: once
v_call: TRBV11-3
d_call: .
j_call: TRBJ2-5
cdr3_nt: TGTGCCAGCAGCTTAGACGGGGAGACCCAGTACTTC
cdr3_aa: CASSLDGETQYF

clone_size: .
v_call: TRBV9
d_call: TRBD1
j_call: TRBJ1-3
cdr3_nt: TGTGCCAGCAGCGTAGGACAGGGGATAAACACCATATATTTT
cdr3_aa: CASSVGQGINTIYF

clone_size: .
v_call: TRBV11-2
d_call: TRBD2
j_call: TRBJ2-1
cdr3_nt: TGTGCCAGCAGCTTTGTTGGGACTAGTAACAATGAGCAGTTCTTC
cdr3_aa: CASSFVGTSNNEQFF

clone_size: .
v_call: TRBV20-1
d_call: .
j_call: TRBJ2-7
cdr3_nt: TGCAGTGCTAGAGGCCTATACGAGCAGTACTTC
cdr3_aa: CSARGLYEQYF

clone_size: .
v_call: TRBV5-1
d_call: .
j_call: TRBJ1-2
cdr3_nt: TGCGCCAGCAGCTCCACAGGGACTAACTATGGCTACACCTTC
cdr3_aa: CASSSTGTNYGYTF

clone_size: .
v_call: TRBV19
d_call: .
j_call: TRBJ2-3
cdr3_nt: TGTGCCAGTAGTATAGGACTAGCAGATACGCAGTATTTT
cdr3_aa: CASSIGLADTQYF

clone_size: .
v_call: TRBV3-1/TRBV3-2
d_call: .
j_call: TRBJ2-7
cdr3_nt: TGTGCCAGCAGCCAAGACACCACCGGGGGCGAGCAGTACTTC
cdr3_aa: CASSQDTTGGEQYF